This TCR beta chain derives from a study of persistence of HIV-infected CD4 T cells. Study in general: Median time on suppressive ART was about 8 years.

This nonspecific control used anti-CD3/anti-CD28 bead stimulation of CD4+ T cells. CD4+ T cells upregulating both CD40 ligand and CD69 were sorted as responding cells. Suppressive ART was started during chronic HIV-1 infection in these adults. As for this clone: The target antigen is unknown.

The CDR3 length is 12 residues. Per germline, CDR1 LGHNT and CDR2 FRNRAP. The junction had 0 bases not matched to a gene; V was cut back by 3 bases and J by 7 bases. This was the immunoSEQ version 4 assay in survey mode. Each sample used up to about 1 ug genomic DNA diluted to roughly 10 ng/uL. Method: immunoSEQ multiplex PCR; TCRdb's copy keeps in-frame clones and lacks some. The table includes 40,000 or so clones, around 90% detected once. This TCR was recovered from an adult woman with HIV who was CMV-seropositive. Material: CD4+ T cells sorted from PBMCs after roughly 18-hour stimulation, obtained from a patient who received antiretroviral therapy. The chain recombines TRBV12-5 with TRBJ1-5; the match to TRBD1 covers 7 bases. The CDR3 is CASGLGGQPQHF. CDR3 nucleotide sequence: TGTGCTAGTGGTTTAGGGGGCCAGCCCCAGCATTTT.